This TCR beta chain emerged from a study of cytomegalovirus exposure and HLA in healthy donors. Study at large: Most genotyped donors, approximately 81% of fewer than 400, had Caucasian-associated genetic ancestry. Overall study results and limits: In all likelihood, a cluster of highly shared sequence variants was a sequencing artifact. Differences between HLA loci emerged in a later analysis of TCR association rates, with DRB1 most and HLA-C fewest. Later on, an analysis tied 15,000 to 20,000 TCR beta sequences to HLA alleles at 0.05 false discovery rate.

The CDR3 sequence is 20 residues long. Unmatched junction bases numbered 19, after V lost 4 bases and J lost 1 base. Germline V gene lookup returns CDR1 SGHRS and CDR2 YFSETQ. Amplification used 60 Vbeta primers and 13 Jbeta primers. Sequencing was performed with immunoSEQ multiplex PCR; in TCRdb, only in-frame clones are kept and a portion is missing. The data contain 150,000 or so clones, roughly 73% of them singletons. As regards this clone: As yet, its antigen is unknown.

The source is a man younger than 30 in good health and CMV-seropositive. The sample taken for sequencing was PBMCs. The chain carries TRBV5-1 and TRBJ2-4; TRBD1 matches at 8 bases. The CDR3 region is CASSLDRGRGQLIAKNIQYF. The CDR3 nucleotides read TGCGCCAGCAGCCTGGACCGGGGCAGGGGGCAGCTAATCGCCAAAAACATTCAGTACTTC.